Following are 8 T cell receptor beta chains from one sample sequenced in a study of cytomegalovirus exposure and HLA in healthy donors. Use of 60 Vbeta and 13 Jbeta primers characterized the PCR. TCRdb keeps only in-frame clones here, not all; method: immunoSEQ multiplex PCR. The sample contains 130,000 or so clones, around 9% of which appear only once. Sequenced input: PBMCs. These receptors all come from a man in his forties in good health and CMV-seronegative.

There are a few counts of this clone. This rearrangement joins TRBV4-1 to TRBJ1-1; D uncertain. The CDR3 length is 13 residues. CDR1 is MGHRA and CDR2 is YSYEKL in the germline V gene. Trimming removed 8 bases at V and 0 bases at J, with 10 bases between. For the CDR3, the DNA is TGCGCCAGCTATTATTACATGAACACTGAAGCTTTCTTT. Protein: CASYYYMNTEAFF.

V is TRBV27 and J is TRBJ1-6, with D perhaps TRBD1 (6 bases). From germline, CDR1 is MNHEY and CDR2 SMNVEV (reference sequence). There are 15 residues in the CDR3. V lost 2 bases, J lost 7 bases, and 12 bases lay in between. The CDR3 DNA follows: TGTGCCAGCAGTTTACAGCGTGGGGGCAATTCACCCCTCCACTTT. This translates into CASSLQRGGNSPLHF.

This sequence joins TRBV6-6 and TRBJ1-1; D is unresolved. The V gene lost 2 bases and the J gene lost 1 base, with 8 bases spanning the gap. CDR1 MNHNY and CDR2 SVGAGI come from the germline V gene (reference sequence). The CDR3 totals 14 residues. DNA of the CDR3: TGTGCCAGCAGTTACAGGACTACGAACACTGAAGCTTTCTTT. Translating it yields CASSYRTTNTEAFF.

This chain joins TRBV15 and TRBJ2-5; 10 nucleotides line up with TRBD1. The DNA end favors TRBJ2-7, so the J call may be wrong. Looked up from germline, CDR1 is LNHNV and CDR2 is YYDKDF (reference sequence). The CDR3 is 15 residues long. The CDR3 here is CATSRDMTGGDEQYF. CDR3 in DNA: TGTGCCACCAGCAGAGATATGACAGGGGGCGACGAGCAGTACTTC.

This clone showed up just a few times. The chain recombines TRBV19 with TRBJ1-1; D call uncertain. This CDR3 has 14 residues. Germline loops: CDR1 LNHDA, CDR2 SQIVND (reference sequence). The germline V and J ends were trimmed by 3 bases and 1 base, with 9 bases remaining between them. The CDR3 is CASSIWQENTEAFF. The DNA of the CDR3 is TGTGCCAGTAGTATCTGGCAGGAGAACACTGAAGCTTTCTTT.

V gene TRBV5-5 combines with J gene TRBJ2-3; D is ambiguous. CDR1 is SGHKS, CDR2 YYEKEE, per germline (reference sequence). V was trimmed by 2 bases and J by 0 bases, leaving 4 bases between them. The CDR3 runs to 13 residues. The CDR3 nucleotides read TGTGCCAGCAGCTTACGGAGCACAGATACGCAGTATTTT. Its translation is CASSLRSTDTQYF.

This chain connects TRBV5-1 to TRBJ2-5; TRBD2 aligns across 10 bases. The CDR3 loop spans 15 amino acids. The V gene end was trimmed by 6 bases and the J gene end by 4 bases; junction bases not matched to a gene: 9. CDR1 is SGHRS and CDR2 is YFSETQ in the germline V gene. In nucleotides, the CDR3 is TGCGCCAGCAAGGTGGTTAGCGGGGGGTCAGAGACCCAGTACTTC. Translated: CASKVVSGGSETQYF. Drawing the rest from reference TRBV5-1 and TRBJ2-5, the complete variable domain is KAGVTQTPRYLIKTRGQQVTLSCSPISGHRSVSWYQQTPGQGLQFLFEYFSETQRNKGNFPGRFSGRQFSNSRSEMNVSTLELGDSALYLCASKVVSGGSETQYFGPGTRLLVL.

This chain uses TRBV5-3 with TRBJ1-2; D ambiguous. TRBV5-3 is marked as an open reading frame, function uncertain. With 4 bases removed from V and 1 base from J, the gap between germline ends came to 8 bases. This CDR3 comprises 13 residues. CDR3 in DNA: TGTGCCAGAAGCGCGGATTTTAACTATGGCTACACCTTC. This codes for CARSADFNYGYTF.